The 18 T cell receptor beta chains presented below share a single source sample, sequenced in a study of cytomegalovirus exposure and HLA in healthy donors. The PCR employed 60 Vbeta primers together with 13 Jbeta primers. Method: immunoSEQ multiplex PCR; TCRdb's copy keeps in-frame clones and lacks some. The table has 150,000 or so clones, 80% to 90% seen once. Sample: PBMCs. These receptors were taken from a woman under 30 in good health and CMV-seronegative.

The V call is TRBV28, the J call TRBJ2-1; a weak D match, TRBD2 (5 bases). The CDR3 covers 15 residues. Germline values: CDR1 MDHEN, CDR2 SYDVKM. V was pared by 6 bases and J by 0 bases, with 12 bases between. The CDR3 loop reads CASSLGGSSYNEQFF. DNA of the CDR3: TGTGCCAGCAGCCTAGGAGGTAGCTCCTACAATGAGCAGTTCTTC.

This chain joins TRBV5-6 and TRBJ2-5, with 9 bases fitting TRBD1. The CDR3 contains 14 residues. Germline CDR1 and CDR2: SGHDT and YYEEEE. The V segment lost 3 bases and the J segment 5 bases; nucleotides outside the gene matches: 5. The DNA for the CDR3 is TGTGCCAGCAGCTCACAGGGGGCCGGGGAGACCCAGTACTTC. Amino acid sequence: CASSSQGAGETQYF.

The gene calls are TRBV2 and TRBJ1-6; D may be TRBD1 (6 bases). The V and J ends lost 6 bases and 4 bases respectively, with 10 bases between them. CDR1 and CDR2 from the germline V gene are SNHLY and FYNNEI. There are 14 residues in the CDR3. CDR3 DNA sequence: TGTGCCAGCAGAGGGGGACGGTATAATTCACCCCTCCACTTT. Translation: CASRGGRYNSPLHF.

The chain uses TRBV11-3 and TRBJ2-1; D not resolved. There are 14 residues in the CDR3. With 4 bases removed from V and 8 bases from J, the gap between germline ends came to 15 bases. The germline V gene has CDR1 SGHNT and CDR2 YENEEA. The CDR3 sequence: CASSSAIAIDEQFF. CDR3 nucleotide sequence: TGTGCCAGCAGCTCCGCGATCGCAATAGATGAGCAGTTCTTC.

The V gene is TRBV5-6, the J gene TRBJ2-5; TRBD1 matches 9 bases. Germline V CDR1 and CDR2: SGHDT, YYEEEE. CDR3 length equals 17 residues. The junction had 14 bases not matched to a gene; V was cut back by 4 bases and J by 4 bases. The DNA for the CDR3 is TGTGCCAGCAGCCTCACCGGACAGGGGAAGAATTTAGAGACCCAGTACTTC. Protein: CASSLTGQGKNLETQYF.

The chain links TRBV11-2 to TRBJ1-1; 7 bases are a match to TRBD1. Germline CDR1 reads SGHAT; CDR2 reads FQNNGV. The CDR3 has 15 residues. V lost 5 bases, J lost 1 base, and 7 bases stayed unmatched. The CDR3 loop is CASSPGRQGNTEAFF. Here the CDR3 DNA reads TGTGCCAGCAGCCCCGGCAGACAGGGGAACACTGAAGCTTTCTTT.

The chain joins TRBV28 to TRBJ2-1, with a possible D match to TRBD2 (5 bases). In germline, CDR1 is MDHEN, CDR2 SYDVKM. Trimming took 6 bases from V and 1 from J, leaving 13 bases between them. The CDR3 spans 15 residues. CDR3: CASRSGLLSYNEQFF. The CDR3 nucleotides read TGTGCCAGCAGGTCCGGACTCCTATCCTACAATGAGCAGTTCTTC.

The rearrangement joins TRBV19 to TRBJ2-1; 7 bases fit TRBD2. This CDR3 has 15 residues. Germline V lookup: CDR1 LNHDA, CDR2 SQIVND (reference sequence). V lost 2 bases, J lost 7 bases, and 8 bases stayed unmatched. In DNA, the CDR3 is TGTGCCAGTAGTATAAGTCGCGGGGGAGTGAATGAGCAGTTCTTC. Its translation is CASSISRGGVNEQFF.

This chain links TRBV5-4 with TRBJ2-3; 8 nucleotides line up with TRBD2. This CDR3 has 15 amino acids. The V and J ends lost 2 bases and 1 base, in that order; junction bases with no gene match: 3. Germline CDR1 is SGHNT and CDR2 is YYREEE (reference sequence). The CDR3: CASSLTGGGTDTQYF. Written as DNA, the CDR3 is TGTGCCAGCAGCTTAACGGGAGGGGGCACAGATACGCAGTATTTT.

The rearrangement links TRBV28 to TRBJ1-1, with D perhaps matching TRBD1 (5 bases). Trimming removed 6 bases at V and 4 bases at J, with 18 bases between. Looked up from germline, CDR1 is MDHEN and CDR2 is SYDVKM. CDR3 length: 15 amino acids. DNA of the CDR3: TGTGCCAGCAGGGACCAGACGACAGTGGTCACTGAAGCTTTCTTT. This encodes CASRDQTTVVTEAFF.

This chain uses TRBV21-1 with TRBJ2-7; the D call in the table, TRBD1, was not verified against the DNA. TRBV21-1 has pseudogene status. The length of the CDR3 is 14 residues. CDR3 amino acids: CAISTGQGDHEQYF. CDR3 DNA: TGTGCCATCTCTACCGGACAGGGGGACCACGAGCAGTACTTC.

The CDR3 DNA reads as TGTGCCAGCACTATCGGGACAGGGGGTGGCTACACCTTC. As protein: CASTIGTGGGYTF. The chain joins TRBV28 to TRBJ1-2; 11 bases are shared with TRBD1. The CDR3 sequence is 13 residues long. J was trimmed by 7 bases and V by 7 bases; bases with no gene match: 5. Germline loops: CDR1 MDHEN, CDR2 SYDVKM.

A remark on this clone: The junction differs from germline at one of its ends, possibly a read error. This sequence joins TRBV5-1 and TRBJ2-5; tentatively, D is TRBD2 (5 bases). The CDR3 consists of 13 residues. The germline V gene has CDR1 SGHRS and CDR2 YFSETQ. CDR3 sequence reads: CASSQDGWETQYF. The DNA for the CDR3 is TGCGCCAGCAGCCAGGACGGATGGGAGACTCAGTACTTC.

This chain joins TRBV6-5 and TRBJ1-2; 8 bases match TRBD1. Germline values: CDR1 MNHEY, CDR2 SVGAGI. V shed 6 bases and J 2 bases; nucleotides not matched to a gene: 8. This CDR3 region has 15 residues. The CDR3 nucleotides are TGTGCCAGCAGCCTGACAGGGGAAACGAACTATGGCTACACCTTC. Translated, it gives CASSLTGETNYGYTF.

This clone was seen more than once but under ten times. The rearrangement joins TRBV7-2 to TRBJ1-1; D might be TRBD1 (5 bases). The CDR3 has 13 amino acids. Germline values: CDR1 SGHTA, CDR2 FQGNSA. Trimming left V 1 base short and J 7 bases short, with 10 bases between. CDR3 DNA sequence: TGTGCCAGCAGCTTAGATGGGGGGTTTGAAGCTTTCTTT. Translating gives CASSLDGGFEAFF.

This clone was counted ten times or more. The chain employs TRBV4-3 and TRBJ2-1, with D tentatively TRBD2 (5 bases). CDR1 and CDR2 (germline): LGHNA, YSLEER. V lost 4 bases and J lost 9, with 16 bases in between. The CDR3 consists of 14 residues. CDR3 nucleotide sequence: TGCGCCAGCAGCCCTTCACTAGATCTGGGTGAGCAGTTCTTC. Translating gives CASSPSLDLGEQFF.

This clone occurred once. V usage is TRBV5-1 and J usage is TRBJ1-3; D is ambiguous. The CDR3 has 15 residues. V lost 1 base, J lost 0 bases, and 8 bases lay in between. The germline V gene encodes CDR1 SGHRS and CDR2 YFSETQ. The DNA for the CDR3 is TGCGCCAGCAGCTTGTCAGGTTCCTCTGGAAACACCATATATTTT. Translated, it gives CASSLSGSSGNTIYF.

This clone has a single count. The rearrangement joins TRBV15 to TRBJ2-1, with 8 bases matching TRBD2. Germline V gene sequence: CDR1 LNHNV, CDR2 YYDKDF (reference sequence). V lost 2 bases, J lost 2 bases, and 11 bases stayed unmatched. The CDR3 extends over 18 amino acids. CDR3 loop: CATSRSSGSFSPYNEQFF. CDR3 in DNA: TGTGCCACCAGCAGATCAAGCGGGAGCTTCAGTCCCTACAATGAGCAGTTCTTC.